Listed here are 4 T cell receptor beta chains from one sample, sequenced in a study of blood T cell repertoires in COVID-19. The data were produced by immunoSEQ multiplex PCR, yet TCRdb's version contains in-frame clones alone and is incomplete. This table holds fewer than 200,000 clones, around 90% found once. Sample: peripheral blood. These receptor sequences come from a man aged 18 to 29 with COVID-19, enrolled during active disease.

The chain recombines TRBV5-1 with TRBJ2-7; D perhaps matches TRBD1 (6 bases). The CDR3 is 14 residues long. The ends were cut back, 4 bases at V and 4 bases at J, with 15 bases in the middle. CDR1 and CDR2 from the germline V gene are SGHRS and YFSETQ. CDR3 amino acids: CASSPGTSRYEQYF. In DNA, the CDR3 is TGCGCCAGCAGCCCCGGGACATCTCGGTACGAGCAGTACTTC.

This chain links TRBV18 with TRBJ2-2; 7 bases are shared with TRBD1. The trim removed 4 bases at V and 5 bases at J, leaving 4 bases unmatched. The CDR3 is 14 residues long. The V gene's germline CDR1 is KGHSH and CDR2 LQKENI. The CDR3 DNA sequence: TGTGCCAGCTCACTCATCAGGGGGACCGGGGAGCTGTTTTTT. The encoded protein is CASSLIRGTGELFF.

The CDR3 is CASSPGTRSYEQYF. The CDR3, as DNA: TGTGCCAGCAGCCCAGGGACTAGATCCTACGAGCAGTACTTC. The chain employs TRBV7-2 and TRBJ2-7, with 8 bases identical to TRBD2. The CDR3 length is 14 residues. The V and J ends lost 5 bases and 1 base, in that order; junction bases with no gene match: 4. CDR1 and CDR2 from the germline V gene are SGHTA and FQGNSA.

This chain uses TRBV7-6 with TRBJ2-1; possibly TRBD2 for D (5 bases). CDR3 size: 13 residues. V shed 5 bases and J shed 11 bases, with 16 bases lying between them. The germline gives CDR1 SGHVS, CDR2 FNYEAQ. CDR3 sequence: CASSVEIRGKQFF. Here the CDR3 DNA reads TGTGCCAGCAGCGTCGAGATCCGGGGAAAGCAGTTCTTC.